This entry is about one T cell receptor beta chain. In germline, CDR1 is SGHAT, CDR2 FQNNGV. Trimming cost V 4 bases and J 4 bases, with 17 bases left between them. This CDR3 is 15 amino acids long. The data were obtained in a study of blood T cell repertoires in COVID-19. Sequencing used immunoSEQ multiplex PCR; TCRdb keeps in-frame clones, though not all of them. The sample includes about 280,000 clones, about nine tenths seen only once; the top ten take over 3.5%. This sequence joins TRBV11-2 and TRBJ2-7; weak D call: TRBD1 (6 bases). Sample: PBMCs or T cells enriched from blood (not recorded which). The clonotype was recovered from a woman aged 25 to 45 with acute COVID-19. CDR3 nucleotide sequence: TGTGCCAGCAGCTCTACGGTGACAGGAAGATACGAGCAGTACTTC. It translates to CASSSTVTGRYEQYF.